Sequencing of this TCR beta chain was carried out in a study of blood T cell repertoires in COVID-19. In the study overall: The United States, Italy and Spain were the sources of the acute and convalescent COVID-19 samples. Sources were T cells, B-cell-depleted T cells, or PBMCs; the material itself was cDNA or gDNA.

As originally analysed: Reference gene primers were amplified, and this amplification served to estimate nucleated cell counts. The table came from immunoSEQ multiplex PCR; TCRdb's copy has only in-frame clones and leaves some out. V and J calls and clone size come straight from that table; D and trimming were deduced from the DNA. The table lists approximately 120,000 clones, over 75% of them singletons, with around 6.7% in the top ten. J gave up 6 bases and V 0 bases, and 8 bases lay outside the gene matches. The V gene's germline CDR1 is SGHRS and CDR2 YFSETQ. CDR3 size: 16 residues. The chain carries TRBV5-1 and TRBJ2-7, with 11 bases identical to TRBD1. The receptor comes from a woman between 50 and 59 years old with acute or convalescent COVID-19. The sample was peripheral blood. The CDR3 DNA reads as TGCGCCAGCAGCTTGGGCGGACAGGGGGCGCGTTCCGAGCAGTACTTC. Translated, it gives CASSLGGQGARSEQYF.